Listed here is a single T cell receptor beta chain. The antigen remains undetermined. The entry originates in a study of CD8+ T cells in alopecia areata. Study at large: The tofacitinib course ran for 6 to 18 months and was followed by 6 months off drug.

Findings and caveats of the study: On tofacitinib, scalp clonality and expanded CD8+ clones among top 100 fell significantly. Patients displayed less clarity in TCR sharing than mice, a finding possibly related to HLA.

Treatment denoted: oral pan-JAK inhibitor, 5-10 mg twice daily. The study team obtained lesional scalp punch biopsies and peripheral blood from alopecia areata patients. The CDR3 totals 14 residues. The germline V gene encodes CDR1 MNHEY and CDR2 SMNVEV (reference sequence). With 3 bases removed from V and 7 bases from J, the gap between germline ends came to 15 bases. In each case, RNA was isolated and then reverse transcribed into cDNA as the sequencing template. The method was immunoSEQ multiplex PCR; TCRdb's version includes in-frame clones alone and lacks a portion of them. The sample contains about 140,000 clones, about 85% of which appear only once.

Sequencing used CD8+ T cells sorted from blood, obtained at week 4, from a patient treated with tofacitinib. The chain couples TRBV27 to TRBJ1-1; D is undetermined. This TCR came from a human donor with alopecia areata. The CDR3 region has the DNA TGTGCCAGCAGTTTTCGGACGGCCGAAAGTGAAGCTTTCTTT. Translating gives CASSFRTAESEAFF.